This T cell receptor (beta chain) was sequenced during a study of cytomegalovirus exposure and HLA in healthy donors. The PCR used 60 Vbeta and 13 Jbeta primers. The method was immunoSEQ multiplex PCR; TCRdb's version includes in-frame clones alone and lacks a portion of them. Of about 120,000 clones detected, over 75% appear once; the ten largest clones hold 1.5%. Turning to this clone: Its antigen is not known.

Study results and caveats: Analyses of presence/absence relied on an assumption of roughly uniform sequencing depth across donors.

The CDR3 is 14 residues long. Trimming took 1 base from V and 0 from J, leaving 5 bases between them. The germline gives CDR1 LGHNA, CDR2 YNFKEQ. Although they were nominally healthy when sampled, donors likely had unrecorded immune exposures. This chain uses TRBV4-2 with TRBJ2-3, with D hard to call. Sequencing was performed on PBMCs. This TCR was recovered from a young woman in good health and CMV-seronegative. The CDR3 here is CASSQAGSTDTQYF. DNA of the CDR3: TGTGCCAGCAGCCAAGCCGGGAGCACAGATACGCAGTATTTT.